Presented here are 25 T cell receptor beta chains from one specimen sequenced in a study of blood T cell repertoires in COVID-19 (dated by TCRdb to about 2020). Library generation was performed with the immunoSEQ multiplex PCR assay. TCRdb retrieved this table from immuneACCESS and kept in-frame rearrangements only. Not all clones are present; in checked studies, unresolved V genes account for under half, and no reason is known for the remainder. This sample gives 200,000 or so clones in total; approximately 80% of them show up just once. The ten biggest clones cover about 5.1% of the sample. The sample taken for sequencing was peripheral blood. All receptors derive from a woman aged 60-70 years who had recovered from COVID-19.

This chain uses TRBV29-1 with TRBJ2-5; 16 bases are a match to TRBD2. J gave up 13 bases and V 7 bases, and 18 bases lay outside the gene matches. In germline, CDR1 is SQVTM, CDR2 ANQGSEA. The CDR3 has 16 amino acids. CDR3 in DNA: TGCAGCGCGACCGCGGAAAATACGGGACTAGCGGGGGGGAGGTACTTC. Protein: CSATAENTGLAGGRYF.

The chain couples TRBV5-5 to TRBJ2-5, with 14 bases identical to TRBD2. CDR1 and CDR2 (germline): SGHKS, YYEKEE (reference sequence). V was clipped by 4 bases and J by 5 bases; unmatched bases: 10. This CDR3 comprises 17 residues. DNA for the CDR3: TGTGCCAGCAGCACGGGACTAGCGGGGGAAGGGAGTGAGACCCAGTACTTC. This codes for CASSTGLAGEGSETQYF.

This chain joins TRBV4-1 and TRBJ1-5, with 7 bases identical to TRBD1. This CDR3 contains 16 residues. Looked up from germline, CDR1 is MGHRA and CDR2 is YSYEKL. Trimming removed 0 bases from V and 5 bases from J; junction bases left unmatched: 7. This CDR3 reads CASSQDPGQRYQPQHF. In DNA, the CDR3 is TGCGCCAGCAGCCAAGATCCGGGACAGCGCTATCAGCCCCAGCATTTT.

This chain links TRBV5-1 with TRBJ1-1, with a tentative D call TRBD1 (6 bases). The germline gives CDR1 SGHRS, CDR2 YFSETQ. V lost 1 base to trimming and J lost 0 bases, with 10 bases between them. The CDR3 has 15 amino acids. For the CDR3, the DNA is TGCGCCAGCAGCTTGCCGGGACAAATGAACACTGAAGCTTTCTTT. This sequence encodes CASSLPGQMNTEAFF.

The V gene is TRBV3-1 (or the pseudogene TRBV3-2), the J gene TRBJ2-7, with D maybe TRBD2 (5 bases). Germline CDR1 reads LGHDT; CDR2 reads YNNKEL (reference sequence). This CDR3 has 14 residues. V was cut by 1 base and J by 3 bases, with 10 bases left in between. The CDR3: CASSQVVGDYEQYF. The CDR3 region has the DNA TGTGCCAGCAGCCAAGTCGTCGGGGACTACGAGCAGTACTTC.

The CDR3 region has the DNA TGTGCCAGCAGTCAACCCCCAGGACTAGCGGGGTTATACGAGCAGTACTTC. The encoded protein is CASSQPPGLAGLYEQYF. The rearrangement uses TRBV27 and TRBJ2-7, with 12 bases lining up with TRBD2. The CDR3 consists of 17 residues. V shed 5 bases, J shed 4 bases, and the junction held 12 bases outside the gene matches. Germline V CDR1 and CDR2: MNHEY, SMNVEV (reference sequence).

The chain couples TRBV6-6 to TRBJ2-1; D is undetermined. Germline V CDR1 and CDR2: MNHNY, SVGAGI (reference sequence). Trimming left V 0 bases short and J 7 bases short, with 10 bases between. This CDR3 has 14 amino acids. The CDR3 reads CASSYSLAQNEQFF. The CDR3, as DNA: TGTGCCAGCAGTTACTCGCTGGCTCAGAATGAGCAGTTCTTC.

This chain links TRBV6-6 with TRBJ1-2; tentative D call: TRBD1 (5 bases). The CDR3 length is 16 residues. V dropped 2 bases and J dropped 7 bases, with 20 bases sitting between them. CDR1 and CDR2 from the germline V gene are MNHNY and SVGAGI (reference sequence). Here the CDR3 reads CASSYPTGTGTSGYTF. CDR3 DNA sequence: TGTGCCAGCAGTTACCCCACCGGGACTGGAACTAGTGGCTACACCTTC.

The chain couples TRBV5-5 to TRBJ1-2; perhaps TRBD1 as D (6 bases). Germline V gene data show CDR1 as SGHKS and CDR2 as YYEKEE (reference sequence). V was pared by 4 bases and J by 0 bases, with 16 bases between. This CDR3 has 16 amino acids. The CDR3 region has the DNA TGTGCCAGCAGCCGTGGATGGGGGCTCACTAACTATGGCTACACCTTC. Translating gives CASSRGWGLTNYGYTF.

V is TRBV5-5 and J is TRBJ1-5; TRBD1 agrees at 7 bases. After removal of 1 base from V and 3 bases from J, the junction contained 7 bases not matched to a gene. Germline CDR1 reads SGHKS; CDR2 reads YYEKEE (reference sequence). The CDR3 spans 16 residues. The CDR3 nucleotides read TGTGCCAGCAGCTTGTCCGGGACAGCGTTCAATCAGCCCCAGCATTTT. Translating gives CASSLSGTAFNQPQHF.

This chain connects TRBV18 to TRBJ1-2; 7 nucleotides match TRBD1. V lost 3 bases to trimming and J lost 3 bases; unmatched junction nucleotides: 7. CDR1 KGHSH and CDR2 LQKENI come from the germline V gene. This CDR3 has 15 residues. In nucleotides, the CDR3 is TGTGCCAGCTCACCTTCGGGGCAGGGGGACTATGGCTACACCTTC. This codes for CASSPSGQGDYGYTF.

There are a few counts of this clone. CDR3 coding DNA: TGTGCCTGGAGTGGCCAGGGCCGCTGGACTGAAGCTTTCTTT. It codes for CAWSGQGRWTEAFF. The chain joins TRBV30 to TRBJ1-1; D possibly corresponds to TRBD1 (5 bases). Trimming took off 1 base at V and 5 bases at J, with 14 bases between the two ends. Germline V gene sequence: CDR1 GTSNPN, CDR2 SVGIG (reference sequence). This CDR3 spans 14 amino acids.

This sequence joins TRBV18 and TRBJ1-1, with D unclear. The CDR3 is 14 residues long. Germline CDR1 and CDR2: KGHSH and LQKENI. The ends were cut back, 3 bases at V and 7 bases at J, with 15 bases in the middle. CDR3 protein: CASSPPRTASEAFF. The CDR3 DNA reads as TGTGCCAGCTCACCGCCACGTACAGCCAGTGAAGCTTTCTTT.

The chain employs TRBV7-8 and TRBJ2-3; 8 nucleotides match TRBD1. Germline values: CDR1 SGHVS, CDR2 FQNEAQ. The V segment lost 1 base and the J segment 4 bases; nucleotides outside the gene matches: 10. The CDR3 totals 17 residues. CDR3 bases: TGTGCCAGCAGCTTAGTCGTCGGAGAACAGGGGGCAGATACGCAGTATTTT. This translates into CASSLVVGEQGADTQYF.

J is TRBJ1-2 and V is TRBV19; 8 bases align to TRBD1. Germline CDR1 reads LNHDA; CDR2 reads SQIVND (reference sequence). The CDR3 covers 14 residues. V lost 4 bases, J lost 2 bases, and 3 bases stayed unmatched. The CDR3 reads CASSTRTGNYGYTF. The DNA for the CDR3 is TGTGCCAGTAGTACCCGGACAGGGAACTATGGCTACACCTTC.

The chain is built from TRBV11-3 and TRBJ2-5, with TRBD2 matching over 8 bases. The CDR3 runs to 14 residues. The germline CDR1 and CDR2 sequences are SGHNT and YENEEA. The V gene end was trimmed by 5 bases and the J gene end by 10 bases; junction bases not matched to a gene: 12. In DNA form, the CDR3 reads TGTGCCAGCAGCCCAACCGCGGATAGCGGGGTCCAGTACTTC. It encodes CASSPTADSGVQYF.

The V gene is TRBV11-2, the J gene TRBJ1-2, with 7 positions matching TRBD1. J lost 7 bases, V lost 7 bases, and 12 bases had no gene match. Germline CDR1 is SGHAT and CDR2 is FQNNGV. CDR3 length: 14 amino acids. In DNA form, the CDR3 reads TGTGCCAGCAAACTCTCGGGGGACAGACCTGGCTACACCTTC. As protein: CASKLSGDRPGYTF.

The CDR3 spells CASRREWDQPQHF. In nucleotides, the CDR3 is TGTGCCAGCAGAAGGGAGTGGGATCAGCCCCAGCATTTT. V and J are TRBV2 and TRBJ1-5, with unresolved D. CDR3 length: 13 residues. Germline CDR1 and CDR2: SNHLY and FYNNEI. V dropped 6 bases and J dropped 5 bases, with 11 bases sitting between them.

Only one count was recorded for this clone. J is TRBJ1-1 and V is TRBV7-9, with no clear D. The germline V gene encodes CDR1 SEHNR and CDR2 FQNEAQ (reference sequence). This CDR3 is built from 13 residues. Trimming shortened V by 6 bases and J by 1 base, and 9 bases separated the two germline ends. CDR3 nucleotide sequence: TGTGCCAGCAGACTTCTCGGGAACACTGAAGCTTTCTTT. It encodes CASRLLGNTEAFF.

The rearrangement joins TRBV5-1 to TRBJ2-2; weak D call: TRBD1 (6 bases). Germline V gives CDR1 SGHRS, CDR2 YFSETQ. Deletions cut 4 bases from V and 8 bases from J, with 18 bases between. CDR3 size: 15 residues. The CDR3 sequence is CASSAHYRDSGELFF. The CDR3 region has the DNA TGCGCCAGCAGCGCGCATTACAGGGATTCAGGGGAGCTGTTTTTT.

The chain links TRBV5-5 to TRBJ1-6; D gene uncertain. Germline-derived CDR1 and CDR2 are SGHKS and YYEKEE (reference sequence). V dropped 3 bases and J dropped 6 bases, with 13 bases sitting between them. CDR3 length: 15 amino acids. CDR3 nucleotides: TGTGCCAGCAGCTCCCCAGCGGAGATTAATTCACCCCTCCACTTT. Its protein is CASSSPAEINSPLHF.

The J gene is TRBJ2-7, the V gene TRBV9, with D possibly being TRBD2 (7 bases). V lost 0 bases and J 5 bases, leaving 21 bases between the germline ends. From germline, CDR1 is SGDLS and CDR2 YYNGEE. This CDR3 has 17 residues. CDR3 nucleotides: TGTGCCAGCAGCGTAGCCCGCTTTTCGGGGGGCTTAGACGAGCAGTACTTC. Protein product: CASSVARFSGGLDEQYF. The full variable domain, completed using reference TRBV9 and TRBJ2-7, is DSGVTQTPKHLITATGQRVTLRCSPRSGDLSVYWYQQSLDQGLQFLIQYYNGEERAKGNILERFSAQQFPDLHSELNLSSLELGDSALYFCASSVARFSGGLDEQYFGPGTRLTVT.

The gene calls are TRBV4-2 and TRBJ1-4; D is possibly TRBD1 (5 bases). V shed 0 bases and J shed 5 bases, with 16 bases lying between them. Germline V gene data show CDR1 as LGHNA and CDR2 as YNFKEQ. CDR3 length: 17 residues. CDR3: CASSQDRVIKGNEKLFF. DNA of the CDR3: TGTGCCAGCAGCCAAGATCGCGTTATAAAGGGGAATGAAAAACTGTTTTTT.

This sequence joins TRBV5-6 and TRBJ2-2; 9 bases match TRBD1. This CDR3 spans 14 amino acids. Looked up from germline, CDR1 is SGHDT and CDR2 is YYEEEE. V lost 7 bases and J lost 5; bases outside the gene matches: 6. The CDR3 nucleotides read TGTGCCAGCGCCGGGACAGGGTGGACCGGGGAGCTGTTTTTT. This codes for CASAGTGWTGELFF.

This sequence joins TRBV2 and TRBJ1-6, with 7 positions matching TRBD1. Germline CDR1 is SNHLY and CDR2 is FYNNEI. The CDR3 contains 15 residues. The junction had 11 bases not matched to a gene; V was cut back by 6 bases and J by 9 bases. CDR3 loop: CASSVDRAEGSPLHF. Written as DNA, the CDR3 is TGTGCCAGCAGCGTCGACAGGGCGGAGGGTTCACCCCTCCACTTT.